This section outlines one T cell receptor (beta chain) sequence together with its context. The antigen is undetermined. Trimming stripped 8 bases from V and 4 bases from J, with 11 bases between. The CDR3 consists of 13 residues. From germline, CDR1 is WNHNN and CDR2 SYGVQD (reference sequence). These data belong to a study of PD-L1 blockade in urothelial cancer. Study-level information: Atezolizumab was started by patients in the mid-2010s at 1,200 mg intravenously every 3 weeks. Each blood sample yielded a median of about 130,000 T cells.

The study's findings and limits: By 3 weeks, tumor-associated blood clones had expanded more in durable-benefit patients. Better survival was predicted by below-median pretreatment blood TCR clonality.

Profiling relied on immunoSEQ multiplex PCR, and the TCRdb table lists in-frame clones only, not all of them. The table records tens of thousands of clones, over 75% of them present only once. The chain carries TRBV10-1 and TRBJ2-2; tentative D call: TRBD2 (5 bases). The sample consisted of PBMCs, taken around atezolizumab (anti-PD-L1) treatment. The clonotype originates from a man in his sixties or seventies with urothelial cancer. The CDR3 is CASGSAFTGELFF. CDR3 in DNA: TGCGCCAGCGGGAGCGCGTTCACCGGGGAGCTGTTTTTT.